This T cell receptor (beta chain) emerged from a study of identical twins. Study-wide results and limits: For monozygotic twins, models underestimated out-of-frame TCR alpha sharing.

A single record per CDR3 protein comes from TCRdb applying MiXCR to the 5' RACE reads. The data show some 500,000 distinct CDR3 sequences, 20% to 25% seen once. In its sample, this clonotype was seen a few times. What it recognizes is unknown. Germline V CDR1 and CDR2: SGHRS, YFSETQ. V dropped 2 bases and J dropped 4; count of bases not matched to a gene: 5. The CDR3 extends over 14 amino acids. The same data also contributed to another study, on T cells expressing NK-cell markers. From that study: Sequencing of TCR beta repertoires drew on sorted CD3+CD56+NKG2C+, CD3+CD56+NKG2C- and CD3+CD56-NKG2C+ T cells. One of eight sequenced donors was HCMV-seronegative; the other seven were seropositive. Questions lingered over whether expanded NKG2C+ T cell clones were HCMV-specific.

Specimen: CD4+ T cells sorted from blood. This TCR derives from a woman aged 18 to 35 in good health. The rearrangement joins TRBV5-1 to TRBJ1-2, with 7 positions matching TRBD1. The CDR3 sequence: CASSFATGSYGYTF. The CDR3 nucleotides read TGCGCCAGCAGCTTCGCGACAGGGTCCTATGGCTACACCTTC.